A selection of T cell receptor beta chains follows, all from one sample in a study of post-analysis software for immune sequencing data. TCRdb reanalysed the PCR reads using MiXCR and keeps one entry per CDR3 protein. The sample lists more than 500,000 distinct CDR3 sequences; less than 40% were seen once. Input material: blood. Source of these receptors: a girl aged 2 to 17 with multiple sclerosis. CDR3s include the opening cysteine and the closing phenylalanine or tryptophan. A D gene is named only where the DNA matches it firmly. Rows give clone size only sometimes, using once, few, many, or a class for an expanded clone.

J: TRBJ2-6
size: many
D: .
V: TRBV4-1
CDR3: CASSQDQGEGSGANVLTF
DNA: TGCGCCAGCAGCCAAGATCAGGGGGAGGGTTCTGGGGCCAACGTCCTGACTTTC

J: TRBJ2-2
size: once
D: .
V: TRBV5-6
CDR3: CASSYSFRDAGELFF
DNA: TGTGCCAGCAGTTACAGCTTCAGGGATGCCGGGGAGCTGTTTTTT

J: TRBJ2-5
size: few
D: TRBD1
V: TRBV28
CDR3: CASSSLGTEETQYF
DNA: TGTGCCAGCAGTTCGCTGGGGACAGAAGAGACCCAGTACTTC

J: TRBJ1-1
size: .
D: .
V: TRBV25-1
CDR3: CASSLAQGAPNTEAFF
DNA: TGTGCCAGCAGTCTGGCGCAGGGAGCGCCGAACACTGAAGCTTTCTTT

J: TRBJ2-7
size: few
D: .
V: TRBV25-1
CDR3: CASKTRDVSFSYEQYF
DNA: TGTGCCAGCAAGACGCGGGACGTAAGTTTCTCCTACGAGCAGTACTTC

J: TRBJ2-5
size: .
D: TRBD2
V: TRBV7-2
CDR3: CASSLEGTSARKTQYF
DNA: TGTGCCAGCAGCTTAGAAGGGACTAGCGCGCGGAAGACCCAGTACTTC

J: TRBJ2-1
size: few
D: TRBD2
V: TRBV4-1
CDR3: CASGQHLAGVNNEQFF
DNA: TGCGCCAGCGGCCAACACCTAGCGGGGGTCAACAATGAGCAGTTCTTC

J: TRBJ2-7
size: few
D: TRBD1
V: TRBV10-2
CDR3: CASKLAGGEQYF
DNA: TGCGCCAGCAAATTGGCAGGGGGCGAGCAGTACTTC

J: TRBJ1-2
size: few
D: TRBD1
V: TRBV4-1
CDR3: CASSQVGRGRSNYGYTF
DNA: TGCGCCAGCAGCCAAGTTGGCAGGGGGCGAAGTAACTATGGCTACACCTTC

J: TRBJ2-1
size: .
D: .
V: TRBV6-2/TRBV6-3
CDR3: CASSYSLQGNGEQFF
DNA: TGTGCCAGCAGTTATTCATTACAGGGAAACGGTGAGCAGTTCTTC

J: TRBJ1-5
size: .
D: .
V: TRBV20-1
CDR3: CSARVAVSNQPQHF
DNA: TGCAGTGCTAGAGTGGCCGTTAGCAATCAGCCCCAGCATTTT

J: TRBJ2-7
size: few
D: .
V: TRBV18
CDR3: CASSPTSGYEQYF
DNA: TGTGCCAGCTCACCGACGAGCGGCTACGAGCAGTACTTC

J: TRBJ2-3
size: .
D: .
V: TRBV2
CDR3: CARLAGYTDTQYF
DNA: TGTGCCAGACTAGCAGGGTACACAGATACGCAGTATTTT

J: TRBJ1-1
size: .
D: .
V: TRBV5-1
CDR3: CASSLTGLGNTEAFF
DNA: TGCGCCAGCAGCTTGACAGGGTTGGGGAACACTGAAGCTTTCTTT

J: TRBJ2-7
size: few
D: TRBD2
V: TRBV5-1
CDR3: CASSLDGGFNEQYF
DNA: TGCGCCAGCAGCTTGGACGGGGGGTTCAACGAGCAGTACTTC

J: TRBJ2-5
size: once
D: TRBD2
V: TRBV6-5
CDR3: CASSYSPSGGKETQYF
DNA: TGTGCCAGCAGTTACTCTCCTAGCGGGGGGAAAGAGACCCAGTACTTC

J: TRBJ2-7
size: .
D: TRBD1
V: TRBV6-2/TRBV6-3
CDR3: CASSYSKTGGEYEQYF
DNA: TGTGCCAGCAGTTACTCGAAGACAGGGGGCGAGTACGAGCAGTACTTC

J: TRBJ2-1
size: .
D: .
V: TRBV20-1
CDR3: CSARAGGGAFTYNEQFF
DNA: TGCAGTGCTAGAGCGGGTGGGGGGGCATTCACCTACAATGAGCAGTTCTTC

J: TRBJ2-7
size: .
D: TRBD2
V: TRBV20-1
CDR3: CSARVGGSNSYEQYF
DNA: TGCAGTGCTAGAGTCGGCGGGAGCAACTCCTACGAGCAGTACTTC

J: TRBJ2-1
size: many
D: TRBD2
V: TRBV20-1
CDR3: CSARGGTSGAYNEQFF
DNA: TGCAGTGCTAGAGGGGGGACTAGCGGGGCCTACAATGAGCAGTTCTTC

J: TRBJ2-2
size: .
D: .
V: TRBV20-1
CDR3: CSARGGPLNTGELFF
DNA: TGCAGTGCTAGGGGGGGACCGCTGAACACCGGGGAGCTGTTTTTT

J: TRBJ2-6
size: few
D: .
V: TRBV11-2
CDR3: CASSIRPPSGANVRTF
DNA: TGTGCCAGCAGCATTCGACCGCCCTCTGGGGCCAACGTCCGGACTTTC

J: TRBJ2-5
size: .
D: .
V: TRBV10-3
CDR3: CAISDSATETQYF
DNA: TGTGCCATCAGTGACTCAGCCACCGAGACCCAGTACTTC

J: TRBJ2-3
size: .
D: .
V: TRBV7-9
CDR3: CASSLDGADTQYF
DNA: TGTGCCAGCAGCTTAGATGGCGCAGATACGCAGTATTTT

J: TRBJ2-7
size: .
D: .
V: TRBV11-2
CDR3: CASSLTGGLTYEQYF
DNA: TGTGCCAGCAGCTTGACCGGGGGCCTCACCTACGAGCAGTACTTC

J: TRBJ2-1
size: few
D: TRBD2
V: TRBV7-9
CDR3: CASSPRTSGGNYNEQFF
DNA: TGTGCCAGCAGCCCCCGGACTAGCGGGGGCAACTACAATGAGCAGTTCTTC